A selection of T cell receptor beta chains follows, all from one sample in a study of Tregs in tolerant kidney transplant recipients. Profiled with immunoSEQ multiplex PCR; TCRdb holds only in-frame clones, not every one. The table includes about 50,000 clones, roughly 89% detected once. The source material was CD8+ T cells from blood (PBMCs), sampled 12 months after the transplant. The receptor set was obtained from a human patient who received a combined kidney and bone marrow transplant. Some T cells may be supplied by the graft donor. CDR3s include the opening cysteine and the closing phenylalanine or tryptophan. D genes are given only for firm matches. Some rows mark clone size as missing; the rest say once, few, many or name a class of expanded clone.

v_call: TRBV27
d_call: TRBD1
clone_size: NA
j_call: TRBJ1-5
cdr3_nt: TGTGCCAGCAGTTTCACAGGGGGCGGTCAGCCCCAGCATTTT
cdr3_aa: CASSFTGGGQPQHF

v_call: TRBV5-6
d_call: NA
clone_size: NA
j_call: TRBJ2-6
cdr3_nt: TGTGCCAGCAGCTTGCGGGGGGCTATACACACCTCTGGGGCCAACGTCCTGACTTTC
cdr3_aa: CASSLRGAIHTSGANVLTF

v_call: TRBV12-5
d_call: TRBD2
clone_size: NA
j_call: TRBJ2-7
cdr3_nt: TGTGCTAGTCTGATTAGCGGGATGGATTACGAGCAGTACTTC
cdr3_aa: CASLISGMDYEQYF

v_call: TRBV6-5
d_call: NA
clone_size: NA
j_call: TRBJ2-1
cdr3_nt: TGTGCCAGCAGTTACTCGCTCGGTGAGCAGTTCTTC
cdr3_aa: CASSYSLGEQFF

v_call: TRBV19
d_call: TRBD1
clone_size: NA
j_call: TRBJ2-6
cdr3_nt: TGTGCCCCTGGACAGGGAAAACTTCTAGCCAACGTCCTGACTTTC
cdr3_aa: CAPGQGKLLANVLTF

v_call: TRBV19
d_call: TRBD1
clone_size: NA
j_call: TRBJ2-4
cdr3_nt: TGTGCCAGTAGTTGGGACAGGGGCGCTTACTTC
cdr3_aa: CASSWDRGAYF

v_call: TRBV5-1
d_call: NA
clone_size: NA
j_call: TRBJ2-7
cdr3_nt: TGCGCCAGCAGCTTGACAGGGTACGAGCAGTACTTC
cdr3_aa: CASSLTGYEQYF

v_call: TRBV12-5
d_call: NA
clone_size: NA
j_call: TRBJ2-2
cdr3_nt: TGTGCTAGTGGTTTGATGAGCAGGGTCGCGGCCGGGGAGCTGTTTTTT
cdr3_aa: CASGLMSRVAAGELFF

v_call: TRBV13
d_call: NA
clone_size: NA
j_call: TRBJ2-3
cdr3_nt: TGTGCCAGCAGCTACCAAGACTCTAATCGGGGCACAGATACGCAGTATTTT
cdr3_aa: CASSYQDSNRGTDTQYF

v_call: TRBV5-6
d_call: NA
clone_size: few
j_call: TRBJ1-2
cdr3_nt: TGTGCCAGCAGCTTGGCAGGGAACTATGGCTACACCTTC
cdr3_aa: CASSLAGNYGYTF

v_call: TRBV30
d_call: NA
clone_size: NA
j_call: TRBJ2-7
cdr3_nt: TGTGCCTGGAGTGTACAGAGAGCATACGAGCAGTACTTC
cdr3_aa: CAWSVQRAYEQYF

v_call: TRBV13
d_call: TRBD1
clone_size: NA
j_call: TRBJ2-5
cdr3_nt: TGTGCCAGCAGCCCCAGAGGGACAGGGATGGGAGAGACCCAGTACTTC
cdr3_aa: CASSPRGTGMGETQYF

v_call: TRBV28
d_call: NA
clone_size: few
j_call: TRBJ1-5
cdr3_nt: TGTGCCAGCAGTTTCGGTGGTACCGGTCAGCCCCAGCATTTT
cdr3_aa: CASSFGGTGQPQHF

v_call: TRBV20-1
d_call: NA
clone_size: NA
j_call: TRBJ2-7
cdr3_nt: TGCAGTGCTAGAGCCGACAGGGAGCAGTACTTC
cdr3_aa: CSARADREQYF

v_call: TRBV19
d_call: NA
clone_size: NA
j_call: TRBJ2-2
cdr3_nt: TGTGCCAGTAGTATGGGCAGTAGACCGAACACCGGGGAGCTGTTTTTT
cdr3_aa: CASSMGSRPNTGELFF

v_call: TRBV12-5
d_call: NA
clone_size: NA
j_call: TRBJ2-1
cdr3_nt: TGTGCTAGTGGGCCCCCGGTGCCGGGAGTAATCTATGAGCAGTTCTTC
cdr3_aa: CASGPPVPGVIYEQFF

v_call: TRBV13
d_call: TRBD2
clone_size: NA
j_call: TRBJ2-1
cdr3_nt: TGTGCCAGCACCGATACTAGCGACAATGAGCAGTTCTTC
cdr3_aa: CASTDTSDNEQFF

v_call: TRBV7-6
d_call: NA
clone_size: NA
j_call: TRBJ2-7
cdr3_nt: TGTGCCAGCAGCCCGGACTACGACGAGCAGTACTTC
cdr3_aa: CASSPDYDEQYF

v_call: TRBV9
d_call: TRBD2
clone_size: NA
j_call: TRBJ2-1
cdr3_nt: TGTGCCAGCAGCGCCGGGACTAGCGGGGGGGCGGGCAATGAGCAGTTCTTC
cdr3_aa: CASSAGTSGGAGNEQFF

v_call: TRBV7-7
d_call: TRBD2
clone_size: NA
j_call: TRBJ2-2
cdr3_nt: TGTGCCAGCAGCTTAGTTGCGGGGGGGCGTCCCGGGGAGCTGTTTTTT
cdr3_aa: CASSLVAGGRPGELFF

v_call: TRBV6-5
d_call: TRBD2
clone_size: NA
j_call: TRBJ2-5
cdr3_nt: TGTGCCAGCAGTTTGGAGCGGGAGTCGTTAGGGGAGACCCAGTACTTC
cdr3_aa: CASSLERESLGETQYF

v_call: TRBV5-1
d_call: TRBD1
clone_size: NA
j_call: TRBJ2-1
cdr3_nt: TGCGCCAGCAGCCCGACAGGGGGCTCCTACAATGAGCAGTTCTTC
cdr3_aa: CASSPTGGSYNEQFF

v_call: TRBV19
d_call: NA
clone_size: NA
j_call: TRBJ1-5
cdr3_nt: TGTGCCAGCGACTCCGGCAATCAGCCCCAGCATTTT
cdr3_aa: CASDSGNQPQHF

v_call: TRBV9
d_call: NA
clone_size: NA
j_call: TRBJ2-3
cdr3_nt: TGTGCCAGCAGCTATCTAGCGTCTAGCACAGATACGCAGTATTTT
cdr3_aa: CASSYLASSTDTQYF

v_call: TRBV25-1
d_call: NA
clone_size: NA
j_call: TRBJ2-7
cdr3_nt: TGTGCCAGCAGATTAGACAGCTCCTACGAGCAGTACTTC
cdr3_aa: CASRLDSSYEQYF

v_call: TRBV23-1
d_call: TRBD1
clone_size: NA
j_call: TRBJ1-2
cdr3_nt: TGCGCCAGCAGTCACCCCGCCCGCGTTATCGACAGGGGGGGATTTGGCTACACCTTC
cdr3_aa: CASSHPARVIDRGGFGYTF

v_call: TRBV7-2
d_call: TRBD2
clone_size: NA
j_call: TRBJ2-7
cdr3_nt: TGTGCCAGCAGCTGGCATTTCGGGAGGGCCTCCTACGAGCAGTACTTC
cdr3_aa: CASSWHFGRASYEQYF

v_call: TRBV4-3
d_call: NA
clone_size: NA
j_call: TRBJ1-2
cdr3_nt: TGCGCCAGCAGCCAAGCGGCCCGGGGGAGGTCTAACTATGGCTACACCTTC
cdr3_aa: CASSQAARGRSNYGYTF

v_call: TRBV9
d_call: TRBD1
clone_size: few
j_call: TRBJ2-1
cdr3_nt: TGTGCCAGCAGCGTAGATATCAGGGGGATCTTCGTTGAGCAGTTCTTC
cdr3_aa: CASSVDIRGIFVEQFF

v_call: TRBV7-8
d_call: NA
clone_size: NA
j_call: TRBJ1-1
cdr3_nt: TGTGCCAGCAGCCCCGAACAGGACCTTAACACTGAAGCTTTCTTT
cdr3_aa: CASSPEQDLNTEAFF

v_call: TRBV9
d_call: NA
clone_size: once
j_call: TRBJ1-2
cdr3_nt: TGTGCCAGCAGCGTAGCGGAGCAGGGTAACTATGGCTACACCTTC
cdr3_aa: CASSVAEQGNYGYTF

v_call: TRBV6-6
d_call: TRBD2
clone_size: NA
j_call: TRBJ2-1
cdr3_nt: TGTGCCAGCATGTTACCTAGCGGGGGGGCCTACAATGAGCAGTTCTTC
cdr3_aa: CASMLPSGGAYNEQFF

v_call: TRBV21-1
d_call: NA
clone_size: NA
j_call: TRBJ2-7
cdr3_nt: TGTGCCAGCAGCAATGAGCGGGCAGGGTACGAGCAGTACTTC
cdr3_aa: CASSNERAGYEQYF

v_call: TRBV6-5
d_call: TRBD1
clone_size: NA
j_call: TRBJ1-2
cdr3_nt: TGTGCCAGCAGTTACTGGTTACAGGGGCCGATCTACACCTTC
cdr3_aa: CASSYWLQGPIYTF

v_call: TRBV4-1
d_call: TRBD1
clone_size: NA
j_call: TRBJ1-2
cdr3_nt: TGCGCCAGCAGCCACCCCGGGACAGGGGTCGGCTACACCTTC
cdr3_aa: CASSHPGTGVGYTF

v_call: TRBV30
d_call: TRBD1
clone_size: NA
j_call: TRBJ1-2
cdr3_nt: TGTGCCTGGAGTGGAAGGGACAGGCTGCTATATGGCTACACCTTC
cdr3_aa: CAWSGRDRLLYGYTF

v_call: TRBV4-1
d_call: TRBD1
clone_size: NA
j_call: TRBJ1-2
cdr3_nt: TGCGCCAGCAGCCAAGATGCCAGGGGGCTTATAGACTATGGCTACACCTTC
cdr3_aa: CASSQDARGLIDYGYTF

v_call: TRBV9
d_call: TRBD1
clone_size: NA
j_call: TRBJ2-7
cdr3_nt: TGTGCCAGCAGCGTAAATCAGGGGGCGATGGGGGAGCAGTACTTC
cdr3_aa: CASSVNQGAMGEQYF

v_call: TRBV7-7
d_call: NA
clone_size: NA
j_call: TRBJ2-3
cdr3_nt: TGTGCCAGCAGCTTAGGAGGGATCACAGATACGCAGTATTTT
cdr3_aa: CASSLGGITDTQYF

v_call: TRBV9
d_call: NA
clone_size: NA
j_call: TRBJ1-2
cdr3_nt: TGTGCCAGCAGCGTAGGTTTGGGGCCAAACTATGGCTACACCTTC
cdr3_aa: CASSVGLGPNYGYTF

v_call: TRBV7-9
d_call: NA
clone_size: once
j_call: TRBJ2-7
cdr3_nt: TGTGCCAGCAGCTTAGCTGCAGGGCGCGAGCAGTACTTC
cdr3_aa: CASSLAAGREQYF

v_call: TRBV7-3
d_call: TRBD2
clone_size: NA
j_call: TRBJ2-1
cdr3_nt: TGTGCCAGCAGCTTAACAGCGGGAGTCTACAATGAGCAGTTCTTC
cdr3_aa: CASSLTAGVYNEQFF

v_call: TRBV5-6
d_call: NA
clone_size: NA
j_call: TRBJ1-5
cdr3_nt: TGTGCCAGCAGCCGGGGGACCTCCCGCAATCAGCCCCAGCATTTT
cdr3_aa: CASSRGTSRNQPQHF

v_call: TRBV10-3
d_call: NA
clone_size: few
j_call: TRBJ1-2
cdr3_nt: TGTGCCATCAGAGCCCTCCAGGTCAACTATGGCTACACCTTC
cdr3_aa: CAIRALQVNYGYTF

v_call: TRBV28
d_call: NA
clone_size: NA
j_call: TRBJ2-1
cdr3_nt: TGTGCCAGCAGTGACGTACGGGGAGTATACAATGAGCAGTTCTTC
cdr3_aa: CASSDVRGVYNEQFF

v_call: TRBV7-9
d_call: TRBD1
clone_size: NA
j_call: TRBJ1-6
cdr3_nt: TGTGCCAGCAGCTTAGAAGGTTGGGACAGGAGAGGAGATAATTCCCCCCTCCACTTT
cdr3_aa: CASSLEGWDRRGDNSPLHF

v_call: TRBV4-2
d_call: TRBD1
clone_size: once
j_call: TRBJ1-2
cdr3_nt: TGTGCCAGCAGCCAGGACAGGGGCTCCTATGGCTACACCTTC
cdr3_aa: CASSQDRGSYGYTF